The 15 T cell receptor beta chains below were found in one sample sequenced in a study of blood T cell repertoires in COVID-19. The method was immunoSEQ multiplex PCR; TCRdb's version includes in-frame clones alone and lacks a portion of them. The sample comprises approximately 180,000 clones, approximately 79% of which are singletons, and under 6.5% rests with the top ten. The material sequenced was PBMCs or T cells enriched from blood (not recorded which). Receptors originate from a woman aged 55-70 years with acute COVID-19.

This clone was detected a few times. The chain combines TRBV19 with TRBJ2-1; tentative D call: TRBD2 (5 bases). Trimming took off 6 bases at V and 3 bases at J, with 15 bases between the two ends. Germline V CDR1 and CDR2: LNHDA, SQIVND (reference sequence). The CDR3 covers 15 residues. This CDR3 is CASRRAADLYNEQFF. The CDR3 DNA reads as TGTGCCAGTAGGAGGGCGGCGGACCTCTACAATGAGCAGTTCTTC.

V and J are TRBV18 and TRBJ2-7; tentatively, D is TRBD2 (6 bases). Trimming left V 5 bases short and J 2 bases short, with 13 bases between. Germline CDR1 and CDR2: KGHSH and LQKENI. The CDR3 extends over 14 amino acids. The CDR3: CASSARDSAYEQYV. The CDR3 bases are TGTGCCAGCTCAGCCCGGGACTCAGCCTACGAGCAGTACGTC.

V usage is TRBV10-3 and J usage is TRBJ1-1, with 7 bases that match TRBD1. The ends lost 5 bases at V and 4 bases at J; junction bases unmatched: 7. Per germline, CDR1 ENHRY and CDR2 SYGVKD. This CDR3 comprises 14 residues. Written as DNA, the CDR3 is TGTGCCATCAGTTGGGACAGTAGGGGCACTGAAGCTTTCTTT. It codes for CAISWDSRGTEAFF.

The CDR3 bases are TGTGCCAGCTCACCACCGGGCATTAGCAATCAGCCCCAGCATTTT. This gives the protein CASSPPGISNQPQHF. The chain couples TRBV18 to TRBJ1-5, with D unresolved. Looked up from germline, CDR1 is KGHSH and CDR2 is LQKENI. V gave up 0 bases and J gave up 0 bases, with 6 bases separating them. The CDR3 has 15 residues. Supplemented by reference TRBV18 and TRBJ1-5, the full variable domain reads NAGVMQNPRHLVRRRGQEARLRCSPMKGHSHVYWYRQLPEEGLKFMVYLQKENIIDESGMPKERFSAEFPKEGPSILRIQQVVRGDSAAYFCASSPPGISNQPQHFGDGTRLSIL.

This sequence joins TRBV7-2 and TRBJ2-5, with D tentatively TRBD2 (6 bases). V was cut by 3 bases and J by 1 base, with 9 bases left in between. The germline gives CDR1 SGHTA, CDR2 FQGNSA. The CDR3 has 14 residues. The CDR3 reads CASSLGGAQETQYF. DNA of the CDR3: TGTGCCAGCAGCTTGGGGGGAGCCCAAGAGACCCAGTACTTC.

This clone was found a few times. The chain couples TRBV6-5 to TRBJ1-5; maybe TRBD1 (5 bases). In germline, CDR1 is MNHEY, CDR2 SVGAGI. There are 15 residues in the CDR3. The V end was cut by 6 bases, the J end by 3 bases, with 15 bases between. CDR3 protein: CASSLQGFPNQPQHF. Here the CDR3 DNA reads TGTGCCAGCAGCCTCCAGGGTTTCCCCAATCAGCCCCAGCATTTT.

This clone was seen more than once but under ten times. This chain uses TRBV9 with TRBJ2-2; D call uncertain. The CDR3 sequence is 15 residues long. V dropped 4 bases and J dropped 0 bases, with 10 bases sitting between them. Germline CDR1 and CDR2: SGDLS and YYNGEE. This chain's CDR3 is CASSPRPPNTGELFF. CDR3 coding DNA: TGTGCCAGCAGCCCTAGACCGCCGAACACCGGGGAGCTGTTTTTT.

V is TRBV7-2 and J is TRBJ2-1; 9 bases fit TRBD2. V was pared by 3 bases and J by 2 bases, with 2 bases of the junction left unmatched. The CDR3 consists of 15 residues. The germline gives CDR1 SGHTA, CDR2 FQGNSA. The CDR3 reads CASSFRGGAYNEQFF. CDR3 coding DNA: TGTGCCAGCAGCTTCCGCGGGGGGGCCTACAATGAGCAGTTCTTC.

The chain employs TRBV20-1 and TRBJ1-1; D is perhaps TRBD1 (5 bases). The CDR3 is 10 amino acids. The ends were cut back, 6 bases at V and 11 bases at J, with 13 bases in the middle. Germline CDR1 reads DFQATT; CDR2 reads SNEGSKA (reference sequence). The CDR3 is CSAGSGGAFF. The CDR3, as DNA: TGCAGTGCCGGATCCGGGGGGGCTTTCTTT.

V and J are TRBV5-1 and TRBJ2-3; TRBD2 aligns across 13 bases. Germline V gene lookup returns CDR1 SGHRS and CDR2 YFSETQ. V lost 2 bases, J lost 4 bases, and 4 bases stayed unmatched. The CDR3 runs 16 residues. This CDR3 is CASSFRLAGGSDTQYF. Written as DNA, the CDR3 is TGCGCCAGCAGCTTCAGACTAGCGGGGGGTTCAGATACGCAGTATTTT.

This clone came up a few times. This chain links TRBV4-2 with TRBJ2-3; 13 bases are shared with TRBD2. V lost 1 base and J lost 4; bases outside the gene matches: 5. There are 17 residues in the CDR3. Germline CDR1 is LGHNA and CDR2 is YNFKEQ. The DNA for the CDR3 is TGTGCCAGCAGCCAAGGGGGACTAGCGGGATCGGCAGATACGCAGTATTTT. It encodes CASSQGGLAGSADTQYF.

This clone was seen a few times. The V gene is TRBV7-2, the J gene TRBJ1-4, with D tentatively TRBD1 (5 bases). The CDR3 length is 15 residues. Trimming cost V 5 bases and J 4 bases, with 14 bases left between them. CDR1 and CDR2 (germline): SGHTA, FQGNSA. The DNA for the CDR3 is TGTGCCAGCAGCAGGAGGGACGGTCATAATGAAAAACTGTTTTTT. Its protein is CASSRRDGHNEKLFF.

The chain is built from TRBV5-1 and TRBJ2-7, with 7 bases identical to TRBD1. Germline V gene lookup returns CDR1 SGHRS and CDR2 YFSETQ. Trimming at V came to 4 bases and at J to 0 bases, leaving 1 base not matched to a gene. The CDR3 totals 13 residues. CDR3 region: CASSAGGSYEQYV. The CDR3 coding sequence is TGCGCCAGCAGCGCAGGGGGCTCCTACGAGCAGTACGTC.

This clone came up a few times. This rearrangement joins TRBV9 to TRBJ2-7; possible D gene TRBD1, 5 bases. This CDR3 is 14 amino acids long. V lost 0 bases, J lost 0 bases, and 7 bases lay in between. Germline CDR1 SGDLS, CDR2 YYNGEE. CDR3 DNA: TGTGCCAGCAGCGTAGCTACAGGCTCCTACGAGCAGTACTTC. This encodes CASSVATGSYEQYF. The entire variable domain, with the rest obtained from reference TRBV9 and TRBJ2-7, is as follows: DSGVTQTPKHLITATGQRVTLRCSPRSGDLSVYWYQQSLDQGLQFLIQYYNGEERAKGNILERFSAQQFPDLHSELNLSSLELGDSALYFCASSVATGSYEQYFGPGTRLTVT.

This clone occurred once. The V call is TRBV23-1, the J call TRBJ2-5; TRBD2 agrees at 7 bases. TRBV23-1 is an ORF; its function is uncertain. After removal of 6 bases from V and 3 bases from J, the junction contained 13 bases not matched to a gene. CDR3 size: 16 residues. This CDR3 reads CASSGKGGRREETQYF. The CDR3 DNA reads as TGCGCCAGCAGCGGAAAGGGAGGGAGGAGGGAAGAGACCCAGTACTTC.